The 27 T cell receptor beta chains in this list originate from one sample, sequenced in a study of cytomegalovirus exposure and HLA in healthy donors. Vbeta (60) and Jbeta (13) primers were used in the PCR. Data came from immunoSEQ multiplex PCR; TCRdb stores just in-frame clones and leaves some out. The repertoire holds roughly 120,000 clones, with around 80% as singletons. Sequencing was performed on PBMCs. Source of these receptors: a man aged 30 to 45 in good health and CMV-seropositive.

As DNA, the CDR3 is TGTGCCAGCAGTTTCAGACAGGACGTTGGCAATCAGCCCCAGCATTTT. Translating it yields CASSFRQDVGNQPQHF. The chain links TRBV27 to TRBJ1-5; perhaps TRBD1 as D (6 bases). V was shortened by 3 bases and J by 2 bases, with 14 bases between the two germline ends. This CDR3 contains 16 residues. Germline lookup yields CDR1 MNHEY and CDR2 SMNVEV (reference sequence).

This sequence joins TRBV6-5 and TRBJ2-7; 7 bases align to TRBD1. The CDR3 contains 13 residues. The V gene's germline CDR1 is MNHEY and CDR2 SVGAGI. Trimming at V came to 6 bases and at J to 5 bases, leaving 7 bases not matched to a gene. CDR3 in DNA: TGTGCCAGCAGATCGACAGGGACCCACGAGCAGTACTTC. Translating gives CASRSTGTHEQYF.

V gene TRBV7-9 combines with J gene TRBJ2-3; 8 nucleotides line up with TRBD2. The CDR3 extends over 17 amino acids. Germline CDR1 reads SEHNR; CDR2 reads FQNEAQ (reference sequence). The V and J ends lost 3 bases and 0 bases, in that order; junction bases with no gene match: 8. The chain's CDR3 is CASSFPQRGPSTDTQYF. The CDR3, as DNA: TGTGCCAGCAGCTTTCCTCAGCGGGGGCCAAGCACAGATACGCAGTATTTT.

The chain joins TRBV19 to TRBJ2-3, with TRBD2 matching 10 bases. The CDR3 runs 16 residues. J was trimmed by 6 bases and V by 5 bases; bases with no gene match: 11. Germline CDR1 reads LNHDA; CDR2 reads SQIVND (reference sequence). In nucleotides, the CDR3 is TGTGCCAGTAGTCCGGACCTAGCGGGGGCCCACGATACGCAGTATTTT. This gives the protein CASSPDLAGAHDTQYF.

V usage is TRBV19 and J usage is TRBJ1-2; a possible D gene is TRBD1 (5 bases). Per the germline V gene, CDR1 is LNHDA and CDR2 is SQIVND (reference sequence). The V end lost 5 bases, the J end lost 4 bases, and 11 bases lay between the germline ends. This CDR3 has 13 residues. The DNA for the CDR3 is TGTGCCAGTAGTCCCGAGCAGGGCTATGGCTACACCTTC. As protein: CASSPEQGYGYTF.

The sample holds a few counts of this clone. The chain joins TRBV5-1 to TRBJ2-1; 14 positions match TRBD2. The CDR3 totals 20 residues. The V gene's germline CDR1 is SGHRS and CDR2 YFSETQ. V lost 0 bases and J lost 7; bases outside the gene matches: 15. In DNA form, the CDR3 reads TGCGCCAGCAGCTTGGGCGGACTAGCGGGGGGTCGGGGTACACAAAATGAGCAGTTCTTC. Amino acids: CASSLGGLAGGRGTQNEQFF.

This clone was detected a few times. V usage is TRBV7-9 and J usage is TRBJ2-2, with TRBD2 matching 8 bases. Germline V gives CDR1 SEHNR, CDR2 FQNEAQ (reference sequence). This CDR3 has 19 residues. Trimming at V came to 5 bases and at J to 4 bases, leaving 18 bases not matched to a gene. The CDR3 sequence is CASSPRLSGGTRGTGELFF. DNA for the CDR3: TGTGCCAGCAGCCCCCGACTAAGCGGGGGTACCCGGGGCACCGGGGAGCTGTTTTTT.

The rearrangement joins TRBV7-9 to TRBJ1-1; TRBD1 might be the D (6 bases). With 2 bases removed from V and 2 bases from J, the gap between germline ends came to 15 bases. The germline V gene has CDR1 SEHNR and CDR2 FQNEAQ (reference sequence). The CDR3 contains 16 residues. CDR3 amino acids: CASSLTLGRGNTEAFF. CDR3 in DNA: TGTGCCAGCAGCTTAACTCTGGGCAGGGGTAACACTGAAGCTTTCTTT.

The chain uses TRBV7-6 and TRBJ2-5; 7 positions match TRBD2. The CDR3 covers 15 residues. Germline CDR1 and CDR2: SGHVS and FNYEAQ. Trimming removed 5 bases from V and 5 bases from J; junction bases left unmatched: 11. The CDR3 nucleotides read TGTGCCAGCAGCGACATTGGAATACTAGCGGAGACCCAGTACTTC. Its protein is CASSDIGILAETQYF. The full variable domain, its missing parts supplied by reference TRBV7-6 and TRBJ2-5, is GAGVSQSPRYKVTKRGQDVALRCDPISGHVSLYWYRQALGQGPEFLTYFNYEAQQDKSGLPNDRFSAERPEGSISTLTIQRTEQRDSAMYRCASSDIGILAETQYFGPGTRLLVL.

J is TRBJ2-7 and V is TRBV7-9; D possibly corresponds to TRBD2 (7 bases). There are 14 residues in the CDR3. Trimming cost V 1 base and J 4 bases, with 11 bases left between them. Germline V CDR1 and CDR2: SEHNR, FQNEAQ (reference sequence). The CDR3 sequence is CASSLGGGMYEQYF. The CDR3 region has the DNA TGTGCCAGCAGCTTAGGGGGGGGCATGTACGAGCAGTACTTC.

The chain links TRBV6-5 to TRBJ2-5, with 8 bases fitting TRBD1. The J call could be wrong; TRBJ2-7 is a better fit for the DNA end. Germline V lookup: CDR1 MNHEY, CDR2 SVGAGI. CDR3 length: 13 amino acids. The CDR3 DNA follows: TGTGCCAGCACGCGGACAGGGACCTACGAGCAGTACTTC. Its translation: CASTRTGTYEQYF.

The rearrangement joins TRBV15 to TRBJ2-5, with a weak D call TRBD2 (6 bases). The V end was cut by 0 bases, the J end by 0 bases, with 8 bases between. Per germline, CDR1 LNHNV and CDR2 YYDKDF (reference sequence). The CDR3 extends over 15 amino acids. In DNA form, the CDR3 reads TGTGCCACCAGCAGAGATCGGGGGTACCAAGAGACCCAGTACTTC. This translates into CATSRDRGYQETQYF. Full variable domain (rest looked up from reference TRBV15 and TRBJ2-5): DAMVIQNPRYQVTQFGKPVTLSCSQTLNHNVMYWYQQKSSQAPKLLFHYYDKDFNNEADTPDNFQSRRPNTSFCFLDIRSPGLGDTAMYLCATSRDRGYQETQYFGPGTRLLVL.

A few counts support this clone. The chain couples TRBV19 to TRBJ2-5; 12 nucleotides align to TRBD1. Germline assignment: CDR1 LNHDA and CDR2 SQIVND (reference sequence). The ends lost 9 bases at V and 4 bases at J; junction bases unmatched: 9. The CDR3 is made up of 15 amino acids. DNA of the CDR3: TGTGCCAGCCGGGACAGGGGGCGAAGTTCAGAGACCCAGTACTTC. The encoded protein is CASRDRGRSSETQYF.

This clone turned up a few times. The chain combines TRBV28 with TRBJ1-5; 7 positions match TRBD1. The CDR3 contains 14 residues. Germline CDR1 MDHEN, CDR2 SYDVKM. The trim removed 6 bases at V and 11 bases at J, leaving 13 bases unmatched. The CDR3 sequence is CASSLGQPLVAQHF. In DNA form, the CDR3 reads TGTGCCAGCAGCCTGGGACAGCCACTGGTGGCCCAGCATTTT. Combining the CDR3 with reference TRBV28 and TRBJ1-5 gives the whole variable domain DVKVTQSSRYLVKRTGEKVFLECVQDMDHENMFWYRQDPGLGLRLIYFSYDVKMKEKGDIPEGYSVSREKKERFSLILESASTNQTSMYLCASSLGQPLVAQHFGDGTRLSIL.

This clone showed up just a few times. The V call is TRBV5-1, the J call TRBJ2-5, with 11 bases lining up with TRBD2. Per the germline V gene, CDR1 is SGHRS and CDR2 is YFSETQ. V gave up 4 bases and J gave up 5 bases; unmatched junction bases: 7. The CDR3 has 15 residues. The CDR3 is CASSDVAGGLETQYF. The DNA of the CDR3 is TGCGCCAGCAGCGACGTAGCGGGGGGGCTGGAGACCCAGTACTTC.

This chain links TRBV6-5 with TRBJ2-5, with 8 bases matching TRBD2. Trimming at V came to 2 bases and at J to 5 bases, leaving 1 base not matched to a gene. Germline V CDR1 and CDR2: MNHEY, SVGAGI. This CDR3 spans 13 amino acids. The CDR3: CASSYQRGETQYF. CDR3 nucleotides: TGTGCCAGCAGTTACCAGCGGGGGGAGACCCAGTACTTC.

The chain is built from TRBV11-2 and TRBJ2-5; 16 bases agree with TRBD2. The V segment lost 5 bases and the J segment 5 bases; nucleotides outside the gene matches: 5. The CDR3 length is 16 residues. The germline gives CDR1 SGHAT, CDR2 FQNNGV. The CDR3 loop reads CASSIGTSGGAETQYF. The CDR3, as DNA: TGTGCCAGCAGCATAGGGACTAGCGGGGGGGCGGAGACCCAGTACTTC.

The sample holds a few counts of this clone. The chain couples TRBV19 to TRBJ2-2; 8 nucleotides agree with TRBD2. Per the germline V gene, CDR1 is LNHDA and CDR2 is SQIVND (reference sequence). The CDR3 runs to 13 residues. J lost 4 bases, V lost 5 bases, and 0 bases had no gene match. CDR3 sequence reads: CASSRGGTGELFF. CDR3 nucleotides: TGTGCCAGTAGTCGGGGGGGCACCGGGGAGCTGTTTTTT.

The V and J genes are TRBV7-2 and TRBJ2-3, with TRBD2 as a possible D gene (5 bases). This CDR3 is 16 amino acids long. Germline V gene data show CDR1 as SGHTA and CDR2 as FQGNSA. Between the trimmed V and J ends, which lost 2 bases and 2 bases, there was a span of 14 bases. The CDR3 spells CASSLRLAGATDTQYF. Written as DNA, the CDR3 is TGTGCCAGCAGCTTACGGCTAGCAGGCGCCACAGATACGCAGTATTTT. The full variable domain, in which reference TRBV7-2 and TRBJ2-3 provide the parts outside the CDR3, is GAGVSQSPSNKVTEKGKDVELRCDPISGHTALYWYRQSLGQGLEFLIYFQGNSAPDKSGLPSDRFSAERTGGSVSTLTIQRTQQEDSAVYLCASSLRLAGATDTQYFGPGTRLTVL.

This chain uses TRBV4-2 with TRBJ2-2; possible D gene TRBD1, 6 bases. V lost 1 base, J lost 7 bases, and 13 bases lay in between. In germline, CDR1 is LGHNA, CDR2 YNFKEQ. The CDR3 consists of 15 residues. The CDR3 loop is CASSQGQGSDGELFF. The CDR3 bases are TGTGCCAGCAGCCAAGGTCAGGGGAGCGACGGGGAGCTGTTTTTT.

This chain joins TRBV6-5 and TRBJ2-4; 10 bases map to TRBD2. The trim removed 3 bases at V and 10 bases at J, leaving 6 bases unmatched. The CDR3 length is 14 residues. Looked up from germline, CDR1 is MNHEY and CDR2 is SVGAGI. The CDR3 protein is CASSYMSGGAIQYF. DNA for the CDR3: TGTGCCAGCAGTTATATGAGCGGGGGGGCGATTCAGTACTTC.

In its sample, this clone was seen once. The rearrangement uses TRBV5-5 and TRBJ1-2, with TRBD1 identical over 9 bases. Looked up from germline, CDR1 is SGHKS and CDR2 is YYEKEE (reference sequence). Trimming at V came to 4 bases and at J to 4 bases, leaving 5 bases not matched to a gene. The CDR3 extends over 14 amino acids. In nucleotides, the CDR3 is TGTGCCAGCAGCCCGGGACAGGGCACCTATGGCTACACCTTC. Translation: CASSPGQGTYGYTF.

This rearrangement joins TRBV7-9 to TRBJ1-4, with 7 bases fitting TRBD1. V was pared by 3 bases and J by 7 bases, with 14 bases of the junction left unmatched. The CDR3 length is 17 residues. The germline CDR1 and CDR2 sequences are SEHNR and FQNEAQ (reference sequence). The CDR3 protein is CASSFLPATGVPEKLFF. The CDR3 region has the DNA TGTGCCAGCAGCTTTTTGCCCGCAACAGGGGTTCCTGAAAAACTGTTTTTT.

The chain employs TRBV5-1 and TRBJ1-5; 7 bases match TRBD1. V was pared by 4 bases and J by 0 bases, with 4 bases of the junction left unmatched. Germline V gene data show CDR1 as SGHRS and CDR2 as YFSETQ. The CDR3 is 15 residues long. CDR3 DNA sequence: TGCGCCAGCAGCCCGGGACAGCATAGCAATCAGCCCCAGCATTTT. It codes for CASSPGQHSNQPQHF.

The chain combines TRBV21-1 with TRBJ1-2; no DNA check was done on the table's D call, TRBD1. TRBV21-1 is flagged as a pseudogene. CDR3 length equals 13 residues. This chain's CDR3 is CASSKEYRGGYTF. The CDR3 DNA reads as TGTGCCAGCAGCAAAGAGTATAGGGGAGGCTACACCTTC.

The chain employs TRBV19 and TRBJ2-1, with 7 nucleotides matching TRBD2. CDR3 size: 16 residues. CDR1 is LNHDA and CDR2 is SQIVND in the germline V gene (reference sequence). The V gene end was trimmed by 5 bases and the J gene end by 3 bases; junction bases not matched to a gene: 10. DNA of the CDR3: TGTGCCAGTAGTTTACGACTAGCTGACGACTACAATGAGCAGTTCTTC. Amino acids: CASSLRLADDYNEQFF.

The J gene is TRBJ2-1, the V gene TRBV7-9; a possible D gene is TRBD1 (6 bases). V was pared by 5 bases and J by 3 bases, with 17 bases between. The CDR3 consists of 16 residues. Germline values: CDR1 SEHNR, CDR2 FQNEAQ (reference sequence). CDR3 amino acids: CASSTTRPQGYNEQFF. The CDR3 bases are TGTGCCAGCAGCACAACCAGACCACAGGGCTACAATGAGCAGTTCTTC.